This T cell receptor beta chain was recovered during a study of T cell responses to AZD1222 COVID-19 vaccine. Overall study findings and caveats: Clonal diversity may have been underestimated in mostly white British donors. There were repertoire samples only from the period after the peak T cell response. Recipients of AZD1222 seropositive at baseline numbered only 6 or 7. Of spike-specific TCRs, nearly half reportedly target regions left unmutated in variants.

The CDR3 has 12 residues. Germline lookup yields CDR1 SGHNT and CDR2 YYREEE (reference sequence). V was trimmed by 3 bases and J by 6 bases, leaving 7 bases between them. Clones were sequenced by immunoSEQ multiplex PCR, and TCRdb holds only the in-frame ones, with some missing. The sample has tens of thousands of clones, 80% to 90% seen once; the top ten hold 9% to 13%. Comment on this clone: Its target is not known.

The sequencing here drew on peripheral blood, taken 28 days after the second AZD1222 dose. The rearrangement links TRBV5-4 to TRBJ2-1; D gene unclear. This sequence originates from an adult who received the AZD1222 COVID-19 vaccine. The CDR3 region is CASSSGVNEQFF. The CDR3, as DNA: TGTGCCAGCAGCTCTGGTGTCAATGAGCAGTTCTTC.